This T cell receptor beta chain was obtained from a study of blood T cell repertoires in COVID-19 (dated by TCRdb to about 2020). Concerning the study at large: For ImmuneRACE Cohort 3, a participant was defined as recovered based on two consecutive negative NP/OP PCR tests, clearance by a healthcare professional, or resolution of symptoms. Samples covering the acute and convalescent phases of COVID-19 were provided by collaborators in the United States, Italy and Spain. The material from the prospective study consisted of cDNA or gDNA derived from T cells, B-cell-depleted T cells, or PBMCs. The dataset comprised deeply sampled blood TCRbeta repertoires from subjects exposed to, actively infected with, or recovered from COVID-19. The repertoires were released in a freely available public database meant as a resource for research on the immune response to SARS-CoV-2. The samples were drawn from the first 160 participants of the ongoing ImmuneRACE study and from over a thousand subjects provided by 6 global collaborators. The sample metadata nearly always contained a de-identified subject ID, COVID-19 status, age in years and sex. Where available, HLA class I and class II types were obtained from metadata supplied by the sample provider rather than from assay-based typing.

Trimming takes 8 bases from V and 5 bases from J, and the germline ends sit 13 bases apart. Including the terminal cysteine and phenylalanine, the CDR3 comprises 13 residues. Kept here is only the CDR3 DNA, which spans 39 bases and is read in frame from base 1. The germline V gene (reference sequence) yields LNHDA for CDR1 and SQIVND for CDR2. For this clone: Its antigen is currently not known. The sample holds no much larger clone one base away, and base qualities are not on file.

Paper-wide results and their limitations: How much clinical and demographic metadata was included differed by source and by participant, and the metadata was provided uncurated.

Enrolling through a virtual design, the prospective study's participants ranged in age from roughly 18 to 90 years and lived across some 22 United States geographic areas. In the prospective study, participants were assigned to cohorts based on the clinical history participants reported in a screening survey and a study questionnaire. Each participant in the prospective study had whole blood, serum and a nasopharyngeal or oropharyngeal swab collected by mobile phlebotomists. Additional blood draws and questionnaires over an approximately two-month period could optionally be provided by prospective study participants. Before DNA extraction, prospective study blood samples were shipped either frozen or at room temperature. TCRbeta CDR3 regions were amplified from genomic DNA using the immunoSEQ Assay, a bias-controlled multiplex PCR. Processing in the source paper ran as follows. Within the assay, amplification of reference gene primers was used to estimate how many nucleated cells each sample contained. To quantify the absolute abundance of each unique TCRbeta CDR3 rearrangement, sequence reads were collapsed and filtered. For each sample, productive Simpson clonality was calculated as the square root of Simpson's diversity index across productive rearrangements. TCRdb provides this immuneACCESS table in a form limited to in-frame rearrangements. Some clones are lacking; in checked studies, under half of them reflect an unresolved V gene, and why the rest are absent is not known. That table supplies the V and J calls and clone size; D and trimming were determined from the DNA. The sample yields fewer than 200,000 clones; approximately 90% were counted once. The ten largest make up 20% to 25% of the sample.

The V gene is TRBV19 and the J gene is TRBJ1-3; a weak D assignment points to TRBD1 (5 bases agree). Sequenced sample: PBMCs or T cells enriched from blood (not recorded which). The source of this sequence is a middle-aged woman in a cohort exposed to, infected with or recovered from COVID-19 (not recorded which). The CDR3 protein is CASGRGVRNTIYF. The nucleotide sequence reads TGTGCCAGTGGAAGGGGCGTAAGAAACACCATATATTTT.